One sample yielded the 3 T cell receptor beta chains listed below, sequenced in a study of T cells after yellow fever vaccination. MiXCR was run by TCRdb on the 5' RACE reads, yielding one entry per CDR3 protein. Of under 550,000 distinct CDR3 sequences in the sample, just over 20% were seen once. The starting material was PBMCs, obtained roughly 20 days after the first yellow fever vaccination. These receptors came from a man younger than 35 who received the YFV17D yellow fever vaccine.

This clonotype has a handful of counts. The V call is TRBV29-1, the J call TRBJ2-1; unclear D gene. With 2 bases removed from V and 2 bases from J, the gap between germline ends came to 10 bases. The germline CDR1 and CDR2 sequences are SQVTM and ANQGSEA. This CDR3 spans 14 amino acids. The CDR3 is CSVEPEFPYNEQFF. CDR3 DNA: TGCAGCGTTGAACCCGAGTTTCCCTACAATGAGCAGTTCTTC.

V and J are TRBV13 and TRBJ2-6; D is uncertain. There are 17 residues in the CDR3. V was cut by 2 bases and J by 0 bases, with 11 bases left in between. Germline CDR1 and CDR2: PRHDT and FYEKMQ (reference sequence). The CDR3 nucleotides are TGTGCCAGCAGCTTATTAACGGTAGCCTCTGGGGCCAACGTCCTGACTTTC. It codes for CASSLLTVASGANVLTF.

The table lists this clonotype with a few counts. The chain uses TRBV24-1 and TRBJ2-1; TRBD1 or TRBD2 may be the D gene (5 bases each). Trimming removed 7 bases at V and 0 bases at J, with 12 bases between. The CDR3 sequence is 15 residues long. CDR1 and CDR2 (germline): KGHDR, SFDVKD. The CDR3 is CATSRRGDSYNEQFF. The CDR3 nucleotides are TGTGCCACCAGCCGTCGAGGGGACTCCTACAATGAGCAGTTCTTC.